Listed here are 17 T cell receptor beta chains from one sample, sequenced in a study of T cell responses to AZD1222 COVID-19 vaccine. Method: immunoSEQ multiplex PCR; TCRdb's copy keeps in-frame clones and lacks some. The profile covers approximately 130,000 clones, with more than 85% appearing a single time and around 10% taken by the ten largest. Specimen: peripheral blood, collected on day 0 of MenACWY control vaccination. The receptor set was obtained from an adult in good health.

CDR3 region: CASGHKGQQKNYEQYF. CDR3 nucleotide sequence: TGCGCCAGCGGGCACAAAGGACAGCAAAAAAACTACGAGCAGTACTTC. The chain recombines TRBV23-1 with TRBJ2-7; tentatively, D is TRBD1 (6 bases). TRBV23-1 is an open reading frame whose function is uncertain. The V and J ends lost 8 bases and 3 bases respectively, with 23 bases between them. This CDR3 contains 16 residues.

This chain joins TRBV11-3 and TRBJ2-7; 8 bases are a match to TRBD1. V was clipped by 1 base and J by 4 bases; unmatched bases: 3. Germline values: CDR1 SGHNT, CDR2 YENEEA. This CDR3 comprises 14 residues. The CDR3 region has the DNA TGTGCCAGCAGCTTAGCAGGGGGCCAATACGAGCAGTACTTC. Translation gives CASSLAGGQYEQYF.

The chain links TRBV5-1 to TRBJ2-5; 7 bases line up with TRBD1. CDR3 size: 17 residues. V dropped 2 bases and J dropped 6; count of bases not matched to a gene: 16. Per the germline V gene, CDR1 is SGHRS and CDR2 is YFSETQ. The CDR3 bases are TGCGCCAGCAGCTTCAGTTCGGGACAGACTTTTCGGCAGACCCAGTACTTC. Translating it yields CASSFSSGQTFRQTQYF.

V usage is TRBV6-5 and J usage is TRBJ2-1; D might be TRBD2 (7 bases). V was pared by 8 bases and J by 4 bases, with 18 bases between. Germline CDR1 MNHEY, CDR2 SVGAGI. The length of the CDR3 is 15 residues. CDR3 in amino acids: CASSVGGAIYNEQFF. CDR3 DNA sequence: TGTGCCAGCTCCGTAGGGGGGGCTATATACAATGAGCAGTTCTTC.

V gene TRBV7-2 combines with J gene TRBJ2-7; 11 bases agree with TRBD2. The CDR3 has 16 amino acids. Germline values: CDR1 SGHTA, CDR2 FQGNSA. The trim removed 7 bases at V and 4 bases at J, leaving 12 bases unmatched. Here the CDR3 reads CASNRALAGGGYEQYF. CDR3 in DNA: TGTGCCAGCAACAGGGCGCTAGCGGGAGGTGGGTACGAGCAGTACTTC. The whole variable domain, remainder taken from reference TRBV7-2 and TRBJ2-7, is GAGVSQSPSNKVTEKGKDVELRCDPISGHTALYWYRQSLGQGLEFLIYFQGNSAPDKSGLPSDRFSAERTGGSVSTLTIQRTQQEDSAVYLCASNRALAGGGYEQYFGPGTRLTVT.

The chain uses TRBV10-3 and TRBJ2-6; D uncertain. The CDR3 covers 14 residues. The germline gives CDR1 ENHRY, CDR2 SYGVKD. V dropped 3 bases and J dropped 1 base, with 4 bases sitting between them. The CDR3 loop is CAISDPSGANVLTF. For the CDR3, the DNA is TGTGCCATCAGTGACCCATCTGGGGCCAACGTCCTGACTTTC.

The chain has TRBV7-6 and TRBJ2-7, with D possibly called TRBD1 or TRBD2 (5 bases each). CDR1 is SGHVS and CDR2 is FNYEAQ in the germline V gene. The V end was cut by 5 bases, the J end by 6 bases, with 23 bases between. The CDR3 spans 16 residues. In DNA, the CDR3 is TGTGCCAGCAGCCCCGCCCAGGGACCCATGGGGCTCGAGCAGTACTTC. Protein product: CASSPAQGPMGLEQYF.

This clone was observed a single time. This chain joins TRBV6-4 and TRBJ2-1; TRBD2 agrees at 8 bases. The CDR3 extends over 16 amino acids. The germline V gene has CDR1 MRHNA and CDR2 SNTAGT. Trimming removed 0 bases from V and 6 bases from J; junction bases left unmatched: 7. The chain's CDR3 is CASSDSAGTRPNEQFF. The DNA for the CDR3 is TGTGCCAGCAGTGACTCGGCCGGGACTAGACCCAATGAGCAGTTCTTC.

V and J are TRBV7-2 and TRBJ1-2, with no clear D. The CDR3 totals 13 residues. V gave up 1 base and J gave up 10 bases, with 13 bases separating them. Germline loops: CDR1 SGHTA, CDR2 FQGNSA. The CDR3 is CASSLEIFGVYTF. In DNA, the CDR3 is TGTGCCAGCAGCTTAGAGATCTTTGGGGTCTACACCTTC.

The V and J genes are TRBV10-2 and TRBJ1-5, with D tentatively TRBD1 (6 bases). The CDR3 extends over 13 amino acids. Germline values: CDR1 WSHSY, CDR2 SAAADI. V lost 6 bases to trimming and J lost 7 bases, with 13 bases between them. The CDR3 protein is CASSSDQGQPQHF. The CDR3 coding sequence is TGCGCCAGCAGCTCCGACCAGGGGCAGCCCCAGCATTTT.

V usage is TRBV6-5 and J usage is TRBJ2-1, with 13 positions matching TRBD2. Germline loops: CDR1 MNHEY, CDR2 SVGAGI. V lost 6 bases and J lost 6; bases outside the gene matches: 5. The CDR3 spans 15 residues. The CDR3 sequence: CASRMGLAGSNEQFF. The CDR3 DNA reads as TGTGCCAGCAGGATGGGACTAGCGGGGTCCAATGAGCAGTTCTTC.

The chain employs TRBV2 and TRBJ1-5, with a possible D match to TRBD1 (5 bases). Germline V gene data show CDR1 as SNHLY and CDR2 as FYNNEI. The CDR3 spans 13 residues. Trimming pared 8 bases from V and 4 bases from J, leaving 12 bases between. The CDR3 sequence: CASGTDLNQPQHF. CDR3 DNA: TGTGCCAGCGGGACCGATTTGAATCAGCCCCAGCATTTT.

The chain employs TRBV2 and TRBJ2-3; no clear D. Germline V gene data show CDR1 as SNHLY and CDR2 as FYNNEI. V lost 10 bases and J 1 base, leaving 18 bases between the germline ends. The CDR3 extends over 15 amino acids. For the CDR3, the DNA is TGTGCCATCCCTTCCGAAGCGTCGGGCACAGATACGCAGTATTTT. This codes for CAIPSEASGTDTQYF.

In this sample, this clone turned up once. This chain connects TRBV6-5 to TRBJ2-2; D not resolved. The CDR3 length is 16 residues. Trimming pared 3 bases from V and 2 bases from J, leaving 13 bases between. Germline values: CDR1 MNHEY, CDR2 SVGAGI. CDR3 residues: CASSYLGHLNTGELFF. The CDR3 DNA sequence: TGTGCCAGCAGTTATTTAGGTCACCTTAACACCGGGGAGCTGTTTTTT.

This clone turned up a few times. The rearrangement uses TRBV28 and TRBJ1-5; tentative D call: TRBD1 (5 bases). This CDR3 has 12 residues. Trimming removed 5 bases at V and 6 bases at J, with 8 bases between. Germline loops: CDR1 MDHEN, CDR2 SYDVKM. CDR3: CASSGGSQPQHF. In nucleotides, the CDR3 is TGTGCCAGCAGTGGGGGTTCTCAGCCCCAGCATTTT.

The V call is TRBV10-3, the J call TRBJ2-5, with TRBD1 matching 7 bases. The V and J ends lost 9 bases and 3 bases, in that order; junction bases with no gene match: 10. The CDR3 consists of 14 residues. CDR1 is ENHRY and CDR2 is SYGVKD in the germline V gene. As DNA, the CDR3 is TGTGCCATTAATCCGGGACAGAAGGAAGAGACCCAGTACTTC. Its protein product is CAINPGQKEETQYF.

This chain uses TRBV5-1 with TRBJ1-2, with unresolved D. Trimming removed 4 bases from V and 0 bases from J, with 7 bases in between. This CDR3 has 13 amino acids. Germline V gives CDR1 SGHRS, CDR2 YFSETQ. The CDR3 reads CASSPSTNYGYTF. CDR3 nucleotides: TGCGCCAGCAGCCCATCAACTAACTATGGCTACACCTTC. The full variable domain, with the rest looked up from reference TRBV5-1 and TRBJ1-2, is KAGVTQTPRYLIKTRGQQVTLSCSPISGHRSVSWYQQTPGQGLQFLFEYFSETQRNKGNFPGRFSGRQFSNSRSEMNVSTLELGDSALYLCASSPSTNYGYTFGSGTRLTVV.